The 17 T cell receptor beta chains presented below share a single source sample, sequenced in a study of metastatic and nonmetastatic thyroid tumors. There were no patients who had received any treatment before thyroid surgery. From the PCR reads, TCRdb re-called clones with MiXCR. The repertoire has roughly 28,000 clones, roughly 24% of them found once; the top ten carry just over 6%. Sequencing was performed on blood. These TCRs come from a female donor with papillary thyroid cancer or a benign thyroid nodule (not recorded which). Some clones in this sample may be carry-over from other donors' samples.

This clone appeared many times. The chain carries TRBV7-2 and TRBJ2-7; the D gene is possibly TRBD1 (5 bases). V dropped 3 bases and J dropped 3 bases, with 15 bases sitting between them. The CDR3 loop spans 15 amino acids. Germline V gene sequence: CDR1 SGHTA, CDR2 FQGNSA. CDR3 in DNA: TGTGCCAGCAGCTTTCGGCAGGGCCGTCTCTACGAGCAGTACTTC. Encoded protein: CASSFRQGRLYEQYF.

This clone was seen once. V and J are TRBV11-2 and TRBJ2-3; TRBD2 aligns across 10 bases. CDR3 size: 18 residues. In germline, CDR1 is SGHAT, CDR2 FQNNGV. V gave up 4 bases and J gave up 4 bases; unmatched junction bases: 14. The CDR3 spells CASSSLWASGSRADTQYF. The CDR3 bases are TGTGCCAGCAGCTCCCTATGGGCTAGCGGGAGTCGGGCAGATACGCAGTATTTT.

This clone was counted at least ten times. For the CDR3, the DNA is TGTGCCTATCAGCCCATAGCGAACACCGGGGAGCTGTTTTTT. Translated: CAYQPIANTGELFF. V and J are TRBV30 and TRBJ2-2, with D unresolved. The ends were cut back, 7 bases at V and 0 bases at J, with 12 bases in the middle. The CDR3 has 14 residues. Germline V lookup: CDR1 GTSNPN, CDR2 SVGIG (reference sequence).

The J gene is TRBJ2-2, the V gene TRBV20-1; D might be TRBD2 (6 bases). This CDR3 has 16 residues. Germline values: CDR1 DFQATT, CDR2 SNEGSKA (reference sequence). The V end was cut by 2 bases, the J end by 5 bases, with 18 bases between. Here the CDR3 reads CSARLATSKGTGELFF. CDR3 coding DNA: TGCAGTGCTAGATTAGCGACTAGTAAAGGGACCGGGGAGCTGTTTTTT.

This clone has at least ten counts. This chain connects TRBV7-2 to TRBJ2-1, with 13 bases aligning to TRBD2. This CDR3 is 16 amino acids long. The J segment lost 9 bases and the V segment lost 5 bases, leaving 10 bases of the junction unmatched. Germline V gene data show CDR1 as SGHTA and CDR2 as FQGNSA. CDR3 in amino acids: CASSASTSGRALEQFF. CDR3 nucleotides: TGTGCCAGCAGCGCTAGCACTAGCGGGAGGGCCCTTGAGCAGTTCTTC.

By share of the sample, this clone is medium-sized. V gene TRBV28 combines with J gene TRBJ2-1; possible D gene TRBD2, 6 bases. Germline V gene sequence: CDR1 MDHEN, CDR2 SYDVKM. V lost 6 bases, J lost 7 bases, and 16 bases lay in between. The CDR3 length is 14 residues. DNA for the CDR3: TGTGCCAGCAGGGCACATAGCGGAGCTAATGAGCAGTTCTTC. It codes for CASRAHSGANEQFF.

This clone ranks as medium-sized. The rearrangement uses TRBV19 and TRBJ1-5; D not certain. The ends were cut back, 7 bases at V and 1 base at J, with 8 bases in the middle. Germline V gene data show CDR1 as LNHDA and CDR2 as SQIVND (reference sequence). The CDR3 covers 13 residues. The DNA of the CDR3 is TGTGCCAGTATAGGGCTAAGCAATCAGCCCCAGCATTTT. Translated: CASIGLSNQPQHF.

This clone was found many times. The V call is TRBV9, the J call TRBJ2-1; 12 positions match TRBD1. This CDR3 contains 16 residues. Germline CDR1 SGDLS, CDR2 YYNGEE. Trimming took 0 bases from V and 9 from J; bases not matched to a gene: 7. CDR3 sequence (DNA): TGTGCCAGCAGCGTAGTTCCCGGGACAGGGGGCAGTGAGCAGTTCTTC. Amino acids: CASSVVPGTGGSEQFF.

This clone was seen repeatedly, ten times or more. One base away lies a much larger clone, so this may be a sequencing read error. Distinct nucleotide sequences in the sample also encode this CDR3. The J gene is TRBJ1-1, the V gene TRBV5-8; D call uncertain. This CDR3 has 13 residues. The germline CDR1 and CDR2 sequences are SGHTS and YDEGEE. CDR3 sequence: CASSLGGNTEAFF. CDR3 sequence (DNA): TGCGCCAGCAGCTTGGGAGGGAACACTGAAGCTTTCTTT.

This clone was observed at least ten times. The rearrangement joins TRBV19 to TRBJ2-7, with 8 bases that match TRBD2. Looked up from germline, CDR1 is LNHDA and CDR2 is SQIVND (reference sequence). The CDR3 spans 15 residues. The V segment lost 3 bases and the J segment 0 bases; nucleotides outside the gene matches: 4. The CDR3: CASSISTSDSYEQYF. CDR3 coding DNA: TGTGCCAGTAGTATCTCGACTAGCGACTCCTACGAGCAGTACTTC. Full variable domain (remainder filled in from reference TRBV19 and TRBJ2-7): DGGITQSPKYLFRKEGQNVTLSCEQNLNHDAMYWYRQDPGQGLRLIYYSQIVNDFQKGDIAEGYSVSREKKESFPLTVTSAQKNPTAFYLCASSISTSDSYEQYFGPGTRLTVT.

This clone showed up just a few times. The CDR3 is CASSYRREMNTEAFF. In DNA, the CDR3 is TGTGCCAGCAGTTATAGACGGGAGATGAACACTGAAGCTTTCTTT. The chain has TRBV12-3 or TRBV12-4 and TRBJ1-1; D unresolved. This CDR3 contains 15 residues. V dropped 4 bases and J dropped 0 bases, with 12 bases sitting between them.

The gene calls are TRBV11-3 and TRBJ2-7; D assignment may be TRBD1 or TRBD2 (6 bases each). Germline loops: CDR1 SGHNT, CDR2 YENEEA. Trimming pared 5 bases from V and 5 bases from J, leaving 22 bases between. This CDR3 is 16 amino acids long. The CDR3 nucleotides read TGTGCCAGCAGCCTGGAAGCGGGCAGGGGACCCCACGAGCAGTACTTC. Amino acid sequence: CASSLEAGRGPHEQYF.

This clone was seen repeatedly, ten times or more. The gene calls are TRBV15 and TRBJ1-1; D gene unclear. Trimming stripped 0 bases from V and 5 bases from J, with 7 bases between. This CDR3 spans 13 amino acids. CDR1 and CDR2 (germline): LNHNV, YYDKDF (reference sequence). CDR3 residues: CATSREAGTEAFF. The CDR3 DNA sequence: TGTGCCACCAGCAGAGAGGCGGGGACTGAAGCTTTCTTT.

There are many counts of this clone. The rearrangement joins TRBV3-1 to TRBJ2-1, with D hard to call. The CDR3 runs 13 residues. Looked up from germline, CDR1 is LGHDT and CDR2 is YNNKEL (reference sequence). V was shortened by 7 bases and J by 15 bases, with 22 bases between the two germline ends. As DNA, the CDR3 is TGTGCCAGCACCGATGAAGGTGACAACCGTCGGTTCTTC. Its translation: CASTDEGDNRRFF.

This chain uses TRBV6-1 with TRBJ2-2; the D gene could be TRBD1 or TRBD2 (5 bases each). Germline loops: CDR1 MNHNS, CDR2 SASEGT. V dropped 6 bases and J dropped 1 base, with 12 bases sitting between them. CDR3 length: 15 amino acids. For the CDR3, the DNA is TGTGCCAGCAGCCCAGGTGGGGGGAACACCGGGGAGCTGTTTTTT. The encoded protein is CASSPGGGNTGELFF.

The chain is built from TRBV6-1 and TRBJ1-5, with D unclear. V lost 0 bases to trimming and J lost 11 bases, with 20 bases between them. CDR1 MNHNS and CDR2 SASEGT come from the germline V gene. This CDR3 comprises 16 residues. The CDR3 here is CASSEAEGGLGKTQHF. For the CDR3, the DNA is TGTGCCAGCAGTGAAGCTGAGGGAGGGTTGGGTAAGACCCAGCATTTT.

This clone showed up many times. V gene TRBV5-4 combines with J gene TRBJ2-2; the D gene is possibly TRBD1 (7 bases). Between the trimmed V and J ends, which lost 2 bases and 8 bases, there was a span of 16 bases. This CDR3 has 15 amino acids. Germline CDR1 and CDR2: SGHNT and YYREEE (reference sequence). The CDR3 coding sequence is TGTGCCAGCAGCTTTGGGCAGGGGGGAATAGGGGAGCTGTTTTTT. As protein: CASSFGQGGIGELFF.